The 27 T cell receptor beta chains given below trace back to one sample, sequenced in a study of Ad26.COV2.S vaccination and SARS-CoV-2 variants. Treatment described: roughly 20 received Ad26.COV2.S at low or high dose, single or two shots; several received placebo; per-sample allocation not given. Samples came from day 63 after the first vaccine or placebo injection. Some clones are missing from TCRdb's copy, which holds only in-frame ones; the method was immunoSEQ multiplex PCR. Of 400,000 or so clones listed, less than 90% are singletons. Specimen: peripheral blood, collected in a trial of Ad26.COV2.S vaccine versus placebo. Receptor source: a person aged 18-60 years who received the Ad26.COV2.S COVID-19 vaccine or a placebo.

V is TRBV7-9 and J is TRBJ2-7, with D perhaps being TRBD1 or TRBD2 (5 bases each). Per germline, CDR1 SEHNR and CDR2 FQNEAQ (reference sequence). The CDR3 totals 15 residues. Deletions cut 5 bases from V and 6 bases from J, with 20 bases between. The CDR3 reads CASSHGRDGLREQYF. CDR3 bases: TGTGCCAGCAGCCACGGCCGGGACGGTCTCCGCGAGCAGTACTTC. The complete variable domain, with remaining parts taken from reference TRBV7-9 and TRBJ2-7, reads DTGVSQNPRHKITKRGQNVTFRCDPISEHNRLYWYRQTLGQGPEFLTYFQNEAQLEKSRLLSDRFSAERPKGSFSTLEIQRTEQGDSAMYLCASSHGRDGLREQYFGPGTRLTVT.

The chain combines TRBV2 with TRBJ2-3; 9 bases agree with TRBD1. The CDR3 contains 16 residues. The trim removed 1 base at V and 4 bases at J, leaving 6 bases unmatched. CDR1 and CDR2 (germline): SNHLY, FYNNEI. DNA of the CDR3: TGTGCCAGCAGTGAAGGGGACAGGGTGTACGCAGATACGCAGTATTTT. Amino acid sequence: CASSEGDRVYADTQYF.

The chain employs TRBV7-9 and TRBJ1-2; a possible D gene is TRBD1 (6 bases). The CDR3 is 14 amino acids. Deletions cut 5 bases from V and 1 base from J, with 11 bases between. The germline gives CDR1 SEHNR, CDR2 FQNEAQ (reference sequence). CDR3 coding DNA: TGTGCCAGCAGCCTTGGACAGAGTAACTATGGCTACACCTTC. It codes for CASSLGQSNYGYTF.

The chain combines TRBV10-3 with TRBJ2-2; 7 bases line up with TRBD2. The CDR3 is made up of 12 amino acids. Germline V gene sequence: CDR1 ENHRY, CDR2 SYGVKD. J gave up 5 bases and V 7 bases, and 1 base lay outside the gene matches. The CDR3 loop is CAITGGTGELFF. The CDR3 coding sequence is TGTGCCATCACGGGGGGAACCGGGGAGCTGTTTTTT.

The chain carries TRBV6-6 and TRBJ1-4; 9 bases map to TRBD1. This CDR3 contains 15 residues. CDR1 MNHNY and CDR2 SVGAGI come from the germline V gene (reference sequence). With 6 bases clipped from V and 5 bases from J, the junction kept 7 bases outside the gene matches. CDR3 in amino acids: CASSQTGTGNEKLFF. CDR3 coding DNA: TGTGCCAGCAGCCAAACCGGGACAGGGAATGAAAAACTGTTTTTT.

V gene TRBV25-1 combines with J gene TRBJ1-1, with D possibly TRBD1 on 5 matching bases. V lost 4 bases, J lost 0 bases, and 12 bases lay in between. CDR3 length: 15 amino acids. Germline assignment: CDR1 MGHDK and CDR2 SYGVNS. The CDR3 DNA is TGTGCCAGCAGTGCCAGGGAACACATGAACACTGAAGCTTTCTTT. Protein product: CASSAREHMNTEAFF.

The J gene is TRBJ1-2, the V gene TRBV30; no reliable D call. CDR1 is GTSNPN, CDR2 SVGIG, per germline (reference sequence). This CDR3 has 13 residues. Trimming left V 3 bases short and J 1 base short, with 9 bases between. The CDR3 DNA reads TGTGCCTGGAGCCCGGACCGTAACTATGGCTACACCTTC. It is translated as CAWSPDRNYGYTF.

This clone was detected once. One end of the junction varies from germline; a read error may be responsible. The chain uses TRBV7-7 and TRBJ2-1; D perhaps matches TRBD2 (6 bases). This CDR3 is 14 amino acids long. The germline V gene encodes CDR1 SSHAT and CDR2 FNYEAQ (reference sequence). CDR3 residues: CASSPDGTLDEQFF. The CDR3 DNA follows: TGTGCTAGCAGCCCTGACGGGACTCTGGATGAGCAGTTCTTC.

The chain combines TRBV5-5 with TRBJ2-5; D possibly corresponds to TRBD1 (6 bases). V lost 1 base, J lost 3 bases, and 7 bases lay in between. CDR1 is SGHKS and CDR2 is YYEKEE in the germline V gene (reference sequence). The CDR3 length is 13 residues. The CDR3, as DNA: TGTGCCAGCAGCTTGTACAGGGAAGAGACCCAGTACTTC. This gives the protein CASSLYREETQYF.

The chain links TRBV4-3 to TRBJ1-2, with D perhaps matching TRBD1 (5 bases). Germline loops: CDR1 LGHNA, CDR2 YSLEER. V lost 0 bases and J 2 bases, leaving 10 bases between the germline ends. This CDR3 is built from 15 residues. The CDR3 DNA follows: TGCGCCAGCAGCCAAGATTTGACAGAGAACTATGGCTACACCTTC. Protein product: CASSQDLTENYGYTF.

The rearrangement links TRBV7-9 to TRBJ1-5; D may be TRBD1 (5 bases). Germline V gene data show CDR1 as SEHNR and CDR2 as FQNEAQ (reference sequence). The CDR3 has 15 amino acids. V lost 1 base and J lost 3, with 10 bases in between. CDR3 residues: CASSLGQSTNQPQHF. CDR3 coding DNA: TGTGCCAGCAGCTTAGGACAGTCTACCAATCAGCCCCAGCATTTT.

V and J are TRBV6-1 and TRBJ2-7, with D perhaps matching TRBD1 (5 bases). Trimming took 4 bases from V and 1 from J, leaving 17 bases between them. CDR3 length: 16 amino acids. CDR1 and CDR2 (germline): MNHNS, SASEGT. Here the CDR3 DNA reads TGTGCCAGCAGTGCTAAACGAACAGCAGGGTCCTACGAGCAGTACTTC. The encoded protein is CASSAKRTAGSYEQYF.

This chain joins TRBV27 and TRBJ1-1; 9 positions match TRBD1. The CDR3 contains 14 residues. Germline lookup yields CDR1 MNHEY and CDR2 SMNVEV (reference sequence). Germline trimming cut 5 bases from V and 4 bases from J; bases unmatched to any gene: 5. This CDR3 is CASSPDRGVTEAFF. The CDR3 bases are TGTGCCAGCAGTCCGGACAGGGGAGTCACTGAAGCTTTCTTT.

The chain links TRBV5-6 to TRBJ1-1; D not certain. CDR3 length equals 13 residues. CDR1 is SGHDT, CDR2 YYEEEE, per germline. V lost 4 bases to trimming and J lost 2 bases, with 9 bases between them. The CDR3 region has the DNA TGTGCCAGCAGCGTGATCGTCAACACTGAAGCTTTCTTT. Protein sequence: CASSVIVNTEAFF.

The V call is TRBV7-2, the J call TRBJ1-2; 8 bases fit TRBD1. J gave up 9 bases and V 4 bases, and 10 bases lay outside the gene matches. Germline CDR1 SGHTA, CDR2 FQGNSA. This CDR3 has 14 residues. For the CDR3, the DNA is TGTGCCAGCAGCTCCCCGGGACAGGTGCTAAGCTACACCTTC. This gives the protein CASSSPGQVLSYTF. Full variable domain (missing parts from reference TRBV7-2 and TRBJ1-2): GAGVSQSPSNKVTEKGKDVELRCDPISGHTALYWYRQSLGQGLEFLIYFQGNSAPDKSGLPSDRFSAERTGGSVSTLTIQRTQQEDSAVYLCASSSPGQVLSYTFGSGTRLTVV.

The rearrangement uses TRBV5-1 and TRBJ2-7; D gene uncertain. Germline CDR1 is SGHRS and CDR2 is YFSETQ. V lost 0 bases to trimming and J lost 2 bases, with 9 bases between them. The CDR3 contains 14 residues. CDR3 nucleotide sequence: TGCGCCAGCAGCTTGGGCAAGGAAGCCTACGAGCAGTACTTC. Amino acid sequence: CASSLGKEAYEQYF.

V is TRBV10-2 and J is TRBJ2-7; D is uncertain. V was cut by 0 bases and J by 6 bases, with 6 bases left in between. Germline-derived CDR1 and CDR2 are WSHSY and SAAADI. This CDR3 is built from 12 residues. CDR3: CASSESGVEQYF. The CDR3 DNA is TGCGCCAGCAGTGAGTCTGGGGTCGAGCAGTACTTC.

The chain carries TRBV6-5 and TRBJ2-1; TRBD2 matches at 12 bases. The CDR3 loop spans 15 amino acids. The trim removed 6 bases at V and 6 bases at J, leaving 6 bases unmatched. Germline lookup yields CDR1 MNHEY and CDR2 SVGAGI. The CDR3 sequence is CASSSTSGGVNEQFF. The DNA for the CDR3 is TGTGCCAGCAGCTCGACTAGCGGGGGAGTCAATGAGCAGTTCTTC.

Only one count was recorded for this clone. The genes are TRBV28 and TRBJ2-4, with D uncertain. There are 12 residues in the CDR3. The V gene's germline CDR1 is MDHEN and CDR2 SYDVKM. Trimming took off 3 bases at V and 6 bases at J, with 6 bases between the two ends. The chain's CDR3 is CASSLNLNIQYF. CDR3 sequence (DNA): TGTGCCAGCAGTTTGAACCTAAACATTCAGTACTTC.

This sequence joins TRBV4-3 and TRBJ1-2, with TRBD1 matching over 7 bases. Germline assignment: CDR1 LGHNA and CDR2 YSLEER. With V trimmed by 1 base and J by 4 bases, 9 bases remained unmatched. The CDR3 is 16 amino acids. The CDR3: CASSQARQGVSYGYTF. In nucleotides, the CDR3 is TGCGCCAGCAGCCAAGCCCGACAGGGTGTTTCCTATGGCTACACCTTC.

The chain uses TRBV23-1 and TRBJ1-2; 9 nucleotides line up with TRBD1. TRBV23-1 is assigned to the ORF class and has an uncertain function. This CDR3 is 15 amino acids long. V dropped 7 bases and J dropped 4; count of bases not matched to a gene: 10. The CDR3 here is CASKPSTGGGYGYTF. The CDR3 DNA follows: TGCGCCAGCAAACCGTCCACAGGGGGCGGCTATGGCTACACCTTC.

J is TRBJ1-1 and V is TRBV5-1, with D possibly TRBD1 on 5 matching bases. The CDR3 loop spans 14 amino acids. Germline V gives CDR1 SGHRS, CDR2 YFSETQ. V was clipped by 4 bases and J by 1 base, with 11 bases between them. The CDR3: CASSLDTQNTEAFF. CDR3 sequence (DNA): TGCGCCAGCAGCCTGGACACCCAGAACACTGAAGCTTTCTTT. The complete variable domain, with remaining parts taken from reference TRBV5-1 and TRBJ1-1, reads KAGVTQTPRYLIKTRGQQVTLSCSPISGHRSVSWYQQTPGQGLQFLFEYFSETQRNKGNFPGRFSGRQFSNSRSEMNVSTLELGDSALYLCASSLDTQNTEAFFGQGTRLTVV.

This clone was detected once. J is TRBJ1-3 and V is TRBV24-1; 7 bases are shared with TRBD1. CDR3 length equals 14 residues. V gave up 7 bases and J gave up 4 bases; unmatched junction bases: 6. Looked up from germline, CDR1 is KGHDR and CDR2 is SFDVKD. CDR3 sequence: CATSRGADGNTIYF. The CDR3 nucleotides read TGTGCCACCAGCAGGGGGGCAGACGGAAACACCATATATTTT.

V is TRBV27 and J is TRBJ1-1; weak D call: TRBD1 (6 bases). This CDR3 is 13 amino acids long. Trimming stripped 3 bases from V and 3 bases from J, with 8 bases between. Germline V gene lookup returns CDR1 MNHEY and CDR2 SMNVEV (reference sequence). As DNA, the CDR3 is TGTGCCAGCAGTTTTAGACAGGACACTGAAGCTTTCTTT. Translated: CASSFRQDTEAFF.

J is TRBJ2-3 and V is TRBV19; TRBD1 might be the D (5 bases). The CDR3 contains 14 residues. Germline CDR1 and CDR2: LNHDA and SQIVND (reference sequence). The V and J ends lost 4 bases and 4 bases respectively, with 12 bases between them. CDR3 amino acids: CASSTGWSADTQYF. The CDR3 nucleotides read TGTGCCAGTAGTACAGGGTGGAGTGCAGATACGCAGTATTTT.

The rearrangement joins TRBV6-5 to TRBJ1-2; a weak D match, TRBD1 (6 bases). Germline CDR1 reads MNHEY; CDR2 reads SVGAGI. This CDR3 contains 14 residues. V was shortened by 8 bases and J by 4 bases, with 17 bases between the two germline ends. The CDR3, as DNA: TGTGCCAGCGGAGTGGGGGGCTCTCTCTATGGCTACACCTTC. Translating it yields CASGVGGSLYGYTF.

The chain combines TRBV3-1 (or the pseudogene TRBV3-2) with TRBJ2-1; D unresolved. V was cut by 4 bases and J by 6 bases, with 19 bases left in between. Germline V gene sequence: CDR1 LGHDT, CDR2 YNNKEL (reference sequence). The CDR3 totals 16 residues. The CDR3 DNA sequence: TGTGCCAGCAGCCTAGATTCAGGTGGCGAAGGCAATGAGCAGTTCTTC. This codes for CASSLDSGGEGNEQFF.